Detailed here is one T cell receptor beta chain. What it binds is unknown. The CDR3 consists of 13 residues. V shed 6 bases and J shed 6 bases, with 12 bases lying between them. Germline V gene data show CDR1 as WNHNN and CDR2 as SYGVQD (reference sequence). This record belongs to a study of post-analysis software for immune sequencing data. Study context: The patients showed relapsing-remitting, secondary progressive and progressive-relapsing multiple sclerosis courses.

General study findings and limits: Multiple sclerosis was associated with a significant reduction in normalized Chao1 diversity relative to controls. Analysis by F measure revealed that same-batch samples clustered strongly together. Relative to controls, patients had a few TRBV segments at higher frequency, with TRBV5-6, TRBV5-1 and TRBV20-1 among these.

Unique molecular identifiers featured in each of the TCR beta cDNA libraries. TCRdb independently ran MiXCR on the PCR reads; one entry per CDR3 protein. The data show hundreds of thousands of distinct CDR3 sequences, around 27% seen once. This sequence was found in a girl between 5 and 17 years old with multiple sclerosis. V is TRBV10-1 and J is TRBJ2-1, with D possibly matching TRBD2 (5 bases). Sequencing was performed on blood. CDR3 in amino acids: CASSQSEGNEQFF. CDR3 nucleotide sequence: TGCGCCAGCAGCCAGTCCGAGGGCAATGAGCAGTTCTTC.